This T cell receptor (beta chain) was sequenced for a study of T cell responses to AZD1222 COVID-19 vaccine. TCRdb's table, derived via immunoSEQ multiplex PCR, lists solely in-frame clones and lacks some. The sample contains roughly 100,000 clones, approximately 90% of which appear only once. The CDR3 is made up of 18 amino acids. Germline V gene lookup returns CDR1 SGHRS and CDR2 YFSETQ. Between the trimmed V and J ends, which lost 5 bases and 0 bases, there was a span of 18 bases. The receptor's source is an adult in good health. The sample consisted of peripheral blood, taken on day 0 of AZD1222 vaccination. The chain carries TRBV5-1 and TRBJ1-6, with D possibly TRBD1 on 6 matching bases. The CDR3 here is CASREGTFLNSYNSPLHF. CDR3 bases: TGCGCCAGCAGGGAAGGGACATTCCTCAACTCCTATAATTCACCCCTCCACTTT.